A selection of T cell receptor beta chains follows, all from one sample in a study of vaccination and CD4 T cells after COVID-19. These TCRs are of unknown antigen specificity. TCRdb itself ran the PCR reads through MiXCR, one entry per CDR3 protein. The repertoire holds about 12,000 distinct CDR3 sequences, with around 59% as singletons. The sequenced sample consisted of CD4+ T cells from blood, cultured in vitro. Receptor source: a human donor who had recovered from COVID-19. Each CDR3 is given with its conserved first and last residue. Fields, in order: D gene, J gene, V gene, clone size, CDR3 protein, CDR3 DNA. The D gene is left open where the match is weak. Only some rows state a clone size, as once, few, many or a class for expanded clones.

NA	TRBJ1-6	TRBV6-1	NA	CASSGDSAGTPLHF	TGTGCCAGCAGTGGAGACAGCGCCGGGACACCCCTCCACTTT
TRBD2	TRBJ2-7	TRBV20-1	few	CSAGAGGSFYEQYF	TGCAGTGCCGGGGCCGGGGGGTCTTTCTACGAGCAGTACTTC
NA	TRBJ2-3	TRBV19	NA	CASSIDGVGHTDTQYF	TGTGCCAGTAGTATAGATGGGGTTGGGCACACAGATACGCAGTATTTT
NA	TRBJ1-2	TRBV28	few	CASSTLRARPNYGYTF	TGTGCCAGCTCCACCCTGCGGGCACGGCCTAACTATGGCTACACCTTC
TRBD1	TRBJ1-2	TRBV6-2/TRBV6-3	NA	CASTGTANYGYTF	TGTGCCAGCACCGGGACAGCTAACTATGGCTACACCTTC
NA	TRBJ1-5	TRBV19	few	CASSIGANNQPQHF	TGTGCCAGTAGTATCGGGGCCAACAATCAGCCCCAGCATTTT
TRBD1	TRBJ1-5	TRBV4-3	few	CASSQEPDRGQPQHF	TGCGCCAGCAGCCAAGAACCGGACAGGGGTCAGCCCCAGCATTTT
NA	TRBJ1-6	TRBV7-9	few	CASSQPGNSPLHF	TGTGCCAGCAGCCAACCCGGGAATTCACCCCTCCACTTT
NA	TRBJ1-3	TRBV19	NA	CASSRKSSGNTIYF	TGTGCCAGTAGTCGGAAGAGCTCTGGAAACACCATATATTTT
TRBD2	TRBJ2-3	TRBV6-4	NA	CASSVDGRYSDTQYF	TGTGCCAGCAGTGTTGACGGGAGGTATTCAGATACGCAGTATTTT
NA	TRBJ1-1	TRBV6-5	NA	CASSYGGMNTEAFF	TGTGCCAGCAGTTACGGGGGAATGAACACTGAAGCTTTCTTT
NA	TRBJ2-3	TRBV4-3	NA	CASSQDGQSHTDTQYF	TGCGCCAGCAGCCAAGATGGTCAATCGCACACAGATACGCAGTATTTT
TRBD1	TRBJ1-3	TRBV20-1	NA	CSAEVRDRGGNTIYF	TGCAGTGCTGAAGTCCGGGACAGGGGTGGAAACACCATATATTTT
TRBD1	TRBJ2-7	TRBV6-2/TRBV6-3	NA	CASTPGLNRDRAYEQYF	TGTGCCAGCACCCCAGGCCTCAACCGGGACAGGGCCTACGAGCAGTACTTC
NA	TRBJ1-5	TRBV12-3/TRBV12-4	NA	CASSLTGNQPQHF	TGTGCCAGCAGTTTGACGGGGAATCAGCCCCAGCATTTT
TRBD1	TRBJ2-7	TRBV28	NA	CASSEGTGVSSYEQYF	TGTGCCAGCAGTGAAGGGACAGGGGTAAGCTCCTACGAGCAGTACTTC
NA	TRBJ1-1	TRBV7-3	few	CASSFETVNTEAFF	TGTGCCAGCAGCTTCGAGACAGTGAACACTGAAGCTTTCTTT
TRBD1	TRBJ2-5	TRBV5-1	NA	CASSLAAYRGLGETQYF	TGCGCCAGCAGCTTGGCCGCTTACAGGGGGCTGGGAGAGACCCAGTACTTC
NA	TRBJ1-2	TRBV20-1	few	CSASQDVGYGYTF	TGCAGTGCTAGCCAGGACGTAGGCTATGGCTACACCTTC
NA	TRBJ1-5	TRBV19	NA	CASSKGWGQPQHF	TGTGCCAGTAGTAAAGGGTGGGGACAGCCCCAGCATTTT
TRBD1	TRBJ1-5	TRBV6-5	NA	CASSYSGGRNQPQHF	TGTGCCAGCAGTTACTCAGGGGGCCGCAATCAGCCCCAGCATTTT
NA	TRBJ2-1	TRBV20-1	NA	CSARDSGTAHYNEQFF	TGCAGTGCTCGCGACTCCGGGACCGCCCATTACAATGAGCAGTTCTTC
NA	TRBJ1-1	TRBV10-3	NA	CAISENSGWDTEAFF	TGTGCCATCAGTGAGAACTCAGGGTGGGACACTGAAGCTTTCTTT
TRBD1	TRBJ2-7	TRBV7-9	once	CASSLGGGTGSPYEQYF	TGTGCCAGCAGCTTAGGGGGCGGGACAGGGAGTCCCTACGAGCAGTACTTC
NA	TRBJ2-2	TRBV19	NA	CASSMGQMANTGELFF	TGTGCCAGTAGTATGGGTCAGATGGCGAACACCGGGGAGCTGTTTTTT
TRBD2	TRBJ2-2	TRBV4-1	NA	CASSRGARREGRGELFF	TGCGCCAGCAGCCGCGGCGCCCGGCGGGAGGGCCGCGGGGAGCTGTTTTTT
NA	TRBJ2-3	TRBV2	NA	CASARDSTSTDTQYF	TGTGCCAGCGCCAGGGACTCTACTAGCACAGATACGCAGTATTTT
NA	TRBJ1-3	TRBV11-3	NA	CASSTGRGNTIYF	TGTGCCAGCAGCACAGGCCGCGGAAACACCATATATTTT
NA	TRBJ1-2	TRBV25-1	once	CASSEELGSYTF	TGTGCCAGCAGTGAGGAACTTGGAAGCTACACCTTC
TRBD1	TRBJ1-6	TRBV7-2	NA	CASRAGGNSPLHF	TGTGCCAGCAGGGCAGGGGGCAATTCACCCCTCCACTTT
NA	TRBJ2-2	TRBV20-1	few	CSARDRFWGSTGELFF	TGCAGTGCTAGAGATCGGTTCTGGGGGTCCACCGGGGAGCTGTTTTTT
TRBD2	TRBJ2-2	TRBV20-1	NA	CSAFRTSGRAGELFF	TGCAGTGCTTTCAGGACTAGCGGGAGAGCCGGGGAGCTGTTTTTT
NA	TRBJ2-5	TRBV7-7	NA	CASSSRGAETQYF	TGTGCCAGCAGCAGCAGGGGAGCAGAGACCCAGTACTTC
NA	TRBJ2-1	TRBV27	few	CASSLMSSYNEQFF	TGTGCCAGCAGTTTGATGAGTTCCTACAATGAGCAGTTCTTC
NA	TRBJ1-2	TRBV25-1	NA	CASSELPENYGYTF	TGTGCCAGCAGTGAATTGCCGGAAAACTATGGCTACACCTTC
NA	TRBJ1-1	TRBV6-1	NA	CASIPRGTGALTEAFF	TGTGCCAGCATCCCGCGCGGGACGGGAGCGTTAACTGAAGCTTTCTTT
NA	TRBJ1-2	TRBV30	NA	CAWSPLTSYGYTF	TGTGCCTGGAGCCCCTTAACTAGCTATGGCTACACCTTC
TRBD1	TRBJ1-6	TRBV5-1	NA	CASSLAGQGNSPLHF	TGCGCCAGCAGCTTGGCCGGACAGGGGAATTCACCCCTCCACTTT
NA	TRBJ2-2	TRBV6-1	NA	CASSLRTNTGELFF	TGTGCCAGCAGTCTCCGGACAAACACCGGGGAGCTGTTTTTT
NA	TRBJ2-3	TRBV20-1	NA	CSVQRLTDTQYF	TGCAGTGTGCAGCGACTCACAGATACGCAGTATTTT
TRBD1	TRBJ2-3	TRBV5-1	NA	CASSPRPNRGSADTQYF	TGCGCCAGCAGCCCAAGACCCAACAGGGGCTCCGCAGATACGCAGTATTTT
NA	TRBJ1-2	TRBV28	NA	CASSSRGPNYGYTF	TGTGCCAGCAGTTCCAGGGGCCCCAACTATGGCTACACCTTC
NA	TRBJ2-3	TRBV6-5	NA	CASSYLNSGNTDTQYF	TGTGCCAGCAGCTACCTAAATAGCGGTAACACAGATACGCAGTATTTT
TRBD2	TRBJ2-7	TRBV20-1	NA	CSAREGSGRSHEQYF	TGCAGTGCTAGAGAGGGGAGCGGGAGATCCCACGAGCAGTACTTC
NA	TRBJ2-3	TRBV12-3/TRBV12-4	once	CASSLSGTGTDTQYF	TGTGCCAGCAGTTTAAGCGGGACAGGTACAGATACGCAGTATTTT
TRBD1	TRBJ1-6	TRBV20-1	NA	CSAPGQGLDSPLHF	TGCAGTGCTCCGGGACAGGGTTTGGATTCACCCCTCCACTTT
TRBD1	TRBJ2-1	TRBV2	few	CASSDEGAQQFF	TGTGCCAGCAGTGATGAGGGGGCCCAGCAGTTCTTC
TRBD2	TRBJ2-5	TRBV7-9	NA	CASSSVWGREETQYF	TGTGCCAGCAGCTCCGTTTGGGGGAGGGAAGAGACCCAGTACTTC
TRBD1	TRBJ2-3	TRBV12-3/TRBV12-4	NA	CASRPVTGLSTDTQYF	TGTGCCAGCAGACCGGTGACAGGGCTTAGCACAGATACGCAGTATTTT
NA	TRBJ2-1	TRBV20-1	NA	CSARAGVIEEQFF	TGCAGTGCTAGAGCGGGAGTGATTGAGGAGCAGTTCTTC
NA	TRBJ2-3	TRBV7-9	NA	CASSLPGTDTQYF	TGTGCCAGCAGCTTACCGGGAACAGATACGCAGTATTTT
TRBD1	TRBJ1-1	TRBV12-3/TRBV12-4	NA	CASSFGQGAAEAFF	TGTGCCAGCAGTTTTGGGCAGGGGGCCGCTGAAGCTTTCTTT
NA	TRBJ1-5	TRBV7-2	few	CASSLVPEGNQPQHF	TGTGCCAGCAGCTTAGTTCCTGAGGGGAATCAGCCCCAGCATTTT
NA	TRBJ2-1	TRBV2	NA	CASSAGRSYNEQFF	TGTGCCAGCAGTGCAGGGAGGTCCTACAATGAGCAGTTCTTC
TRBD2	TRBJ2-1	TRBV19	NA	CASSILSGREYNEQFF	TGTGCCAGTAGTATTTTGAGCGGGAGGGAGTACAATGAGCAGTTCTTC
NA	TRBJ1-5	TRBV12-3/TRBV12-4	NA	CASSLGNQPQHF	TGTGCCAGCAGTTTAGGCAATCAGCCCCAGCATTTT
NA	TRBJ2-3	TRBV30	NA	CAWSVQEQGTTQYF	TGTGCCTGGAGTGTACAGGAACAGGGTACTACGCAGTATTTT
NA	TRBJ2-1	TRBV10-3	NA	CAISVQEVEQFF	TGTGCCATCAGTGTCCAGGAGGTTGAGCAGTTCTTC
NA	TRBJ1-1	TRBV20-1	NA	CSARVRVRTEAFF	TGCAGTGCTAGAGTCAGGGTACGCACTGAAGCTTTCTTT
NA	TRBJ2-3	TRBV15	NA	CATSRGIAGPTDTQYF	TGTGCCACCAGCAGAGGAATAGCCGGTCCCACAGATACGCAGTATTTT